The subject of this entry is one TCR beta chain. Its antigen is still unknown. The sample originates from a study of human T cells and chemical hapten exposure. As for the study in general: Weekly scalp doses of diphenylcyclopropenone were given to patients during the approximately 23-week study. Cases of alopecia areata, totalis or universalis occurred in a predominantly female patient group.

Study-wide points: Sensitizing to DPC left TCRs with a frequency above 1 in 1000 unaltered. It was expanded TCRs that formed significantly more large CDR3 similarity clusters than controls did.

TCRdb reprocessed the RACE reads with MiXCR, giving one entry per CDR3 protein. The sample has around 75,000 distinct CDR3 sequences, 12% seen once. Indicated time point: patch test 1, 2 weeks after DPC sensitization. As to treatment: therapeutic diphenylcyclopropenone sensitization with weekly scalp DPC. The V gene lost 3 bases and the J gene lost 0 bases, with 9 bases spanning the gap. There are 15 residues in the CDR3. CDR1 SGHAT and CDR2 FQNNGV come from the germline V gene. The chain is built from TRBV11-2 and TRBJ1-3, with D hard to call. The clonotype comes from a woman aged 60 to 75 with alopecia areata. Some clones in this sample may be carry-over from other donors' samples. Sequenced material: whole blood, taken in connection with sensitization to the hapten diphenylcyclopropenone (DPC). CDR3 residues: CASSFQKGSGNTIYF. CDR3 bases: TGTGCCAGCAGCTTTCAAAAAGGCTCTGGAAACACCATATATTTT.